The present T cell receptor delta chain was sequenced within a study of gamma-delta T cells after stem cell transplantation. This clone was detected a few times. The protein recorded in TCRdb matches a much larger clone and deviates from this DNA's translation at residue 4, suggesting a read error; the protein here is obtained by translating the DNA. With CATT, TCRdb re-called clones from the RT-PCR reads. The repertoire consists of some 1,300 delta-chain clones, with 25% to 30% occurring once and the leading ten covering more than 35%. Germline V gene data show CDR1 as TSWWSYY and CDR2 as QGS. The CDR3 runs 22 residues.

Sequences were obtained from gamma-delta T cells. The origin of this receptor is a human donor. It is not recorded whose cells these are; they may come from a transplant donor. The chain employs TRDV1 and TRDJ1; the match to TRDD3 covers 10 bases. The CDR3 DNA reads as TGTGCTCTTAGGGAAAGTCCTTCCCCCCGTCGGTGGGGGATACCCCGCGGGGATAAACTCATCTTT. This sequence encodes CALRESPSPRRWGIPRGDKLIF.